A selection of T cell receptor beta chains follows, all from one sample in a study of OX40 agonist ivuxolimab in advanced cancers. The table came from immunoSEQ multiplex PCR; TCRdb's copy has only in-frame clones and leaves some out. The table records 57,000 or so clones, less than 90% of them present only once. Specimen: CD4+ or CD8+ T cells sorted from blood, collected in a trial of the OX40 agonist ivuxolimab. The receptors were sampled from an adult with an advanced solid tumor such as melanoma, head and neck, liver or kidney cancer. CDR3s include the opening cysteine and the closing phenylalanine or tryptophan. Fields, in order: CDR3 DNA, CDR3 protein, V gene, J gene, clone size, D gene, CDR3 length. The D gene is left open where the match is weak. A clone size is listed for some rows: how often the clone was seen (once, few, many), or a class if it is expanded.

TGTGCCAGCAGCGTCCGGGACAGGGGATTTGGTGAAGCTTTCTTT	CASSVRDRGFGEAFF	TRBV5-4	TRBJ1-1	-	TRBD1	15
TGCGCCAGCAGCTCAGGGGGTTTAACCGGTACGCAGTATTTT	CASSSGGLTGTQYF	TRBV5-1	TRBJ2-3	-	TRBD1	14
TGTGCCAGTAGTAAAACCGCGGTGGGGTCGGGGGAGCAGTACTTC	CASSKTAVGSGEQYF	TRBV19	TRBJ2-7	-	-	15
TGTGCCAGCAGCCAATCGCGAGGAACAGCAACTAATGAAAAACTGTTTTTT	CASSQSRGTATNEKLFF	TRBV16	TRBJ1-4	once	-	17
TGTGCCAGCAGCTTAGGGTTTTCAGGCGGGGAGCTGTTTTTT	CASSLGFSGGELFF	TRBV7-9	TRBJ2-2	once	-	14
TGTGCCAGCAGCGGGAGTCAGTGGGAGACCCAGTACTTC	CASSGSQWETQYF	TRBV7-7	TRBJ2-5	-	-	13
TGTGCCAGCAGCTTAGGCAGCGAGAACACTGAAGCTTTCTTT	CASSLGSENTEAFF	TRBV7-3	TRBJ1-1	-	-	14
TGCGCCAGCAGCCTCCTTGGGTTACTAGCTTACAATGAGCAGTTCTTC	CASSLLGLLAYNEQFF	TRBV4-1	TRBJ2-1	-	-	16
TGTGCCAGCAGCTATAACCCCCTTGGTGTATATGAGCAGTTCTTC	CASSYNPLGVYEQFF	TRBV7-2	TRBJ2-1	-	-	15
TGTGCCAGTAGTCTTCAGGACGGCTTTAATGAAAAACTGTTTTTT	CASSLQDGFNEKLFF	TRBV19	TRBJ1-4	-	-	15
TGTGCCAGCAGCTGGGACCAACTTAATGAGCAGTTCTTC	CASSWDQLNEQFF	TRBV11-3	TRBJ2-1	-	-	13
TGTGCCAGCAGGGGACAGGGTGGAAACACCATATATTTT	CASRGQGGNTIYF	TRBV2	TRBJ1-3	few	TRBD1	13
TGTGCCACCAGCAGAGAATCGACAACTACCTATGGCTACACCTTC	CATSRESTTTYGYTF	TRBV15	TRBJ1-2	-	-	15
TGTGCCAGCACCCCCCTCGGGGGAGGGAAAGGGAGCACTGAAGCTTTCTTT	CASTPLGGGKGSTEAFF	TRBV5-6	TRBJ1-1	-	-	17
TGCGCCAGCAGCCACACGGGACAGCCTCAAGAGACCCAGTACTTC	CASSHTGQPQETQYF	TRBV4-3	TRBJ2-5	-	TRBD1	15
TGTGCCAGCAGCATGCGGGGGGACCCAGATACGCAGTATTTT	CASSMRGDPDTQYF	TRBV7-6	TRBJ2-3	once	TRBD2	14
TGTGCCAGCAGTTTATCGACGACCTACGAGCAGTACTTC	CASSLSTTYEQYF	TRBV28	TRBJ2-7	-	-	13
TGTGCCAGCAGTCCAACTAACTATGGCTACACCTTC	CASSPTNYGYTF	TRBV6-5	TRBJ1-2	-	-	12
TGTGCCAGCTCACCGGGACAGAACACTGAAGCTTTCTTT	CASSPGQNTEAFF	TRBV18	TRBJ1-1	-	-	13
TGTGCCAGTAGTATAGAACGTGGAGCGGTCGAGACCCAGTACTTC	CASSIERGAVETQYF	TRBV19	TRBJ2-5	-	-	15